The rows below give T cell receptor beta chains drawn from one sample of a study of T cells after yellow fever vaccination. MiXCR was run by TCRdb on the 5' RACE reads, yielding one entry per CDR3 protein. The table lists about 85,000 distinct CDR3 sequences, 13% of them singletons, with approximately 25% in the top ten. The specimen comprised CD8+ T cells not binding an NS4B(214-222) dextramer, sorted from PBMCs, sampled approximately 22 days after the first yellow fever vaccination. The receptors shown here come from a man younger than 35 who received the YFV17D yellow fever vaccine. The CDR3 runs from the conserved cysteine through the conserved F or W. Each record gives: D gene, J gene, clone size, V gene, CDR3 DNA, CDR3 protein. A D gene is named only where the DNA matches it firmly. Only part of the rows carry a size: once, few, many, or a class if the clone is expanded.

.,TRBJ2-1,few,TRBV29-1,TGCAGCGCTAAGGGGGGCTCCTACAATGAGCAGTTCTTC,CSAKGGSYNEQFF
.,TRBJ2-7,.,TRBV6-6,TGTGCCAGCGCCCCTGGCTCCTACGAGCAGTACTTC,CASAPGSYEQYF
.,TRBJ2-2,few,TRBV12-3/TRBV12-4,TGTGCCAGCAGTCCAGAGACAGGCGCGAACACCGGGGAGCTGTTTTTT,CASSPETGANTGELFF
TRBD1,TRBJ2-3,few,TRBV13,TGTGCCAGCAGCCGAGGGGGACAGTTAGGGGATACGCAGTATTTT,CASSRGGQLGDTQYF
TRBD2,TRBJ2-1,few,TRBV2,TGTGCCAGCAGTGCCGTACGCGGGGGGTCAAGAGGCGAGCAGTTCTTC,CASSAVRGGSRGEQFF
TRBD1,TRBJ2-2,few,TRBV20-1,TGCAGTGCTAGGACAGGGGCCGGGGAGCTGTTTTTT,CSARTGAGELFF
.,TRBJ2-5,few,TRBV6-5,TGTGCCAGCAGTTACTGGCAGGGGGGGGGAGAGACCCAGTACTTC,CASSYWQGGGETQYF
TRBD1,TRBJ1-1,.,TRBV12-5,TGTGCTAGTGGTCGACAGGGGATGAACACTGAAGCTTTCTTT,CASGRQGMNTEAFF
.,TRBJ1-5,few,TRBV28,TGTGCCAGCAGTTTGTTGGATAGCAATCAGCCCCAGCATTTT,CASSLLDSNQPQHF
TRBD1,TRBJ1-5,few,TRBV4-3,TGCGCCAGCAGCCAAGATACGTGGAGGGGGCGCGGGGAGCCCCAGCATTTT,CASSQDTWRGRGEPQHF
TRBD1,TRBJ1-6,.,TRBV4-2,TGTGCCAGCAGCCAAGCTGAGGGACAGGGCTATAATTCACCCCTCCACTTT,CASSQAEGQGYNSPLHF
.,TRBJ2-2,.,TRBV7-2,TGTGCCAGCAGCTTTCCGAACACCGGGGAGCTGTTTTTT,CASSFPNTGELFF
TRBD2,TRBJ2-2,few,TRBV5-1,TGCGCCAGCAGCGCAAACTCAGCGGGGCGGACCGGGGAGCTGTTTTTT,CASSANSAGRTGELFF
.,TRBJ1-1,.,TRBV7-8,TGTGCCAGCAGCTCCCTGATAAACACTGAAGCTTTCTTT,CASSSLINTEAFF
.,TRBJ2-1,.,TRBV4-3,TGCGCCAGCAGCCAAGATCCCGGGACCTACAATGAGCAGTTCTTC,CASSQDPGTYNEQFF
.,TRBJ1-2,few,TRBV4-1,TGCGCCAGCAGCCAAGATACGGCCGAAGACTATGGCTACACCTTC,CASSQDTAEDYGYTF
.,TRBJ1-2,few,TRBV4-1,TGCGCCAGCAGCCAAGTGGGGCAGGATCTTGAACGCTACACCTTC,CASSQVGQDLERYTF
TRBD1,TRBJ2-5,.,TRBV14,TGTGCCAGCAGCCACAGGACAGGGAGTTTCGAAGAGACCCAGTACTTC,CASSHRTGSFEETQYF
.,TRBJ2-7,.,TRBV12-3/TRBV12-4,TGTGCCAGCAGCCCCGGTCCCTACGAGCAGTACTTC,CASSPGPYEQYF
.,TRBJ1-4,.,TRBV29-1,TGCAGCTTCCAATCGGCAGGCGCAAATGAAAAACTGTTTTTT,CSFQSAGANEKLFF
TRBD2,TRBJ2-1,.,TRBV20-1,TGCAGTGCCCGAGACGGGGGGGGTCCCTACAATGAGCAGTTCTTC,CSARDGGGPYNEQFF
.,TRBJ2-1,few,TRBV7-9,TGTGCCAGCAGACAAGGACAGTTAACTCACAATGAGCAGTTCTTC,CASRQGQLTHNEQFF
TRBD1,TRBJ2-1,many,TRBV27,TGTGCCAGCAGTTTAAACAGGGGAAATGAGCAGTTCTTC,CASSLNRGNEQFF
TRBD2,TRBJ2-5,many,TRBV29-1,TGCAGCGTTGTAGGGCTAGCGGGGACTGAAGAGACCCAGTACTTC,CSVVGLAGTEETQYF
TRBD1,TRBJ2-7,.,TRBV6-5,TGTGCCAGCAGTTACTCGGTTGAGGGGGCAAAAGAGCAGTACTTC,CASSYSVEGAKEQYF
.,TRBJ2-7,.,TRBV19,TGTGCCAGTAGTCACAGTACCTACGAGCAGTACTTC,CASSHSTYEQYF
.,TRBJ2-3,.,TRBV29-1,TGCAGCGCCGAAGCGGATACGCAGTATTTT,CSAEADTQYF
TRBD2,TRBJ2-2,many,TRBV4-1,TGCGCCAGCAGCCACGTCGGACTAGCGGGCGGGGAGCTGTTTTTT,CASSHVGLAGGELFF
TRBD1,TRBJ2-7,few,TRBV29-1,TGCAGCGTTGAGGGACAGAGCTCCTACGAGCAGTACTTC,CSVEGQSSYEQYF
.,TRBJ1-1,.,TRBV5-1,TGCGCCAGCAGCTCCCCAGAGAACACTGAAGCTTTCTTT,CASSSPENTEAFF
.,TRBJ1-1,few,TRBV19,TGTGCCAGTAGACCCCTGGGGGCAACTGAAGCTTTCTTT,CASRPLGATEAFF
TRBD2,TRBJ2-2,few,TRBV7-6,TGTGCCAGCAGTCGGGGGGGCTGGACCGGGGAGCTGTTTTTT,CASSRGGWTGELFF
.,TRBJ1-3,.,TRBV11-2,TGTGCCAGCAGCTTCACATCTCCGGAGACACCTGGAAACACCATATATTTT,CASSFTSPETPGNTIYF
.,TRBJ2-1,few,TRBV4-2,TGTGCCAGCAGCCAGCAGAGGGCCGAAAACTCCTACAATGAGCAGTTCTTC,CASSQQRAENSYNEQFF
TRBD2,TRBJ2-1,.,TRBV6-2/TRBV6-3,TGTGCCAGCAGGCCTAGCGGGGGCCCTTTGGGTGAGCAGTTCTTC,CASRPSGGPLGEQFF
.,TRBJ2-7,.,TRBV15,TGTGCCACCGGGCCTGTGGGGCTACGAGAGCAGTACTTC,CATGPVGLREQYF
.,TRBJ1-1,.,TRBV6-2/TRBV6-3,TGTGCCAGCAGTTACGTCCCACAGGAGTCGATGAACACTGAAGCTTTCTTT,CASSYVPQESMNTEAFF
.,TRBJ1-1,few,TRBV5-1,TGCGCCAGCAGTGATCGAGCAAACACTGAAGCTTTCTTT,CASSDRANTEAFF
.,TRBJ2-3,.,TRBV7-2,TGTGCCAGCAGTCTGAGCTTTGGGGCGGGAGATACGCAGTATTTT,CASSLSFGAGDTQYF
.,TRBJ2-1,many,TRBV4-1,TGCGCCAGCTCCAGGGGGGATGAGCAGTTCTTC,CASSRGDEQFF
TRBD1,TRBJ2-1,many,TRBV15,TGTGCCACCAGCAGAGAGGGGACAGTCAATGAGCAGTTCTTC,CATSREGTVNEQFF
.,TRBJ1-1,few,TRBV20-1,TGCAGTGCTAGAGATGCTACAGGCCCCTCAATGAACACTGAAGCTTTCTTT,CSARDATGPSMNTEAFF
.,TRBJ2-3,few,TRBV6-5,TGTGCCAGCAGTTACAGTAGTACGCAGTATTTT,CASSYSSTQYF
.,TRBJ2-1,few,TRBV5-6,TGTGCCAGCAGCTTGGCATCGGGGGAGCAGTTCTTC,CASSLASGEQFF
.,TRBJ2-5,.,TRBV5-5,TGTGCCAGCAGCCCGGTGGGGTACCAAGAGACCCAGTACTTC,CASSPVGYQETQYF
.,TRBJ1-2,few,TRBV12-3/TRBV12-4,TGTGCCAGCAGGTCAGGGACGGCTGATGGCTACACCTTC,CASRSGTADGYTF
.,TRBJ2-5,few,TRBV19,TGTGCCAGTAGTATGAGCGGGTGGACAGGATATGAGACCCAGTACTTC,CASSMSGWTGYETQYF
.,TRBJ1-4,.,TRBV7-9,TGTGCCAGCAGCTTACCCTCCAGGGGCCGAGAAAAACTGTTTTTT,CASSLPSRGREKLFF
.,TRBJ2-2,.,TRBV5-1,TGCGCCAGCAGCATACTAGCCCCCGGCACCGGGGAGCTGTTTTTT,CASSILAPGTGELFF
.,TRBJ1-2,.,TRBV27,TGTGCCAGCAGTTTCGGGCGGAACTATGGCTACACCTTC,CASSFGRNYGYTF
.,TRBJ1-6,.,TRBV7-8,TGTGCCAGCAGCCGCGACAGATATTCACCCCTCCACTTT,CASSRDRYSPLHF
TRBD2,TRBJ2-1,.,TRBV5-1,TGCGCCAGCAGACACGGGGGGGCGATGGCCTTGGATGAGCAGTTCTTC,CASRHGGAMALDEQFF
TRBD1,TRBJ1-5,.,TRBV7-6,TGTGCCAGCAGCTTAGGGCCCGGACAGGCGCATCAGCCCCAGCATTTT,CASSLGPGQAHQPQHF
.,TRBJ2-3,few,TRBV11-2,TGTGCCAGCAGCTTCAGAAGCCGTGATCGAGATACGCAGTATTTT,CASSFRSRDRDTQYF
.,TRBJ2-2,few,TRBV20-1,TGCAGTGCTGAACAGGGTGTAGACACCGGGGAGCTGTTTTTT,CSAEQGVDTGELFF